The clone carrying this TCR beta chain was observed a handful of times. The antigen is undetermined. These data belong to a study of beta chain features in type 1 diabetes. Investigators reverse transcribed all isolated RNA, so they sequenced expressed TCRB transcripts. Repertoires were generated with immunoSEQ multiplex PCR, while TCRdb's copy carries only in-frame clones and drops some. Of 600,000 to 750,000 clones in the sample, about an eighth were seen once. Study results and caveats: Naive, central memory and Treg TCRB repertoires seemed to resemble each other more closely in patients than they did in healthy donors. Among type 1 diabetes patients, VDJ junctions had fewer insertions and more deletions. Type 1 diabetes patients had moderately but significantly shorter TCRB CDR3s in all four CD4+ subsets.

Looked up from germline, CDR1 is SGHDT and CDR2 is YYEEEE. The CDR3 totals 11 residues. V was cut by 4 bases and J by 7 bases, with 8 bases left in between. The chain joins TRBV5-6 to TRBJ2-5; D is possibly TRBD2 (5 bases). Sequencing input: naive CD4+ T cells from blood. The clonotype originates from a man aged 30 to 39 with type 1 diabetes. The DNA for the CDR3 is TGTGCCAGCAGCCCAGAGGGGACCCAGTACTTC. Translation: CASSPEGTQYF.